The T cell receptor beta chain under discussion was sequenced for a study of metastatic and nonmetastatic thyroid tumors (TCRdb year 2020). About the investigation overall: For patients with malignant and with benign thyroid disease, the researchers compared repertoires between peripheral blood samples and tumor or nodule tissue samples.

What the research found in general, with its limitations: TCR beta diversity was reported as significantly higher in malignant tumors than in benign nodules, in both blood and tumor samples.

The library was generated by PCR. The data were produced on an Illumina HiSeq 4000. The TCR beta-chain CDR3 region of each patient was profiled by high-throughput sequencing. For the original study's pipeline: The researchers built a classifier to tell apart papillary thyroid cancer patients with distant metastasis, based on CDR3 differences among clinicopathological groups. To measure repertoire diversity the researchers used the Shannon index, while the Morisita-Horn index served to gauge how similar the tumor and blood repertoires were. TCRdb reprocessing: public reads trimmed at Q25 with fastp, clones called with MiXCR, in-frame beta chains kept. What appears here as the V and J calls and clone size reflects TCRdb's work, not the paper's. This sample comprises approximately 15,000 clones, 33% of them detected only once. The biggest ten clones account for roughly 13% of the sample. Before undergoing thyroid surgery, none of the patients had been given any kind of treatment. Patient clinical samples collected from the early 2010s to the late 2010s were retrospectively analysed using T-cell receptor beta sequencing.

The CDR3 sequence holds 14 residues, the cysteine and phenylalanine included. The entry retains the CDR3 DNA only, 42 bases that are in frame from base 1. The germline V gene encodes CDR1 GTSNPN and CDR2 SVGIG (reference sequence). Clipping removes 5 bases from V and 1 base from J, with 8 as the unmatched junction base count. For this clone: The clone's antigen remains unknown. Base-call qualities are not available, and no considerably larger clone is one nucleotide away.

This chain joins TRBV30 to TRBJ2-7; 7 bases in the middle match TRBD1. What was sequenced was tumor tissue. The sequence came from a male donor with papillary thyroid cancer or a benign thyroid nodule (not recorded which). Some clones in this sample may be carry-over from other donors' samples. The CDR3 protein is CAWSSGTASYEQYF. The sequenced DNA: TGTGCCTGGTCTTCCGGGACAGCTTCCTACGAGCAGTACTTC.